Listed here are 15 T cell receptor beta chains from one sample, sequenced in a study of blood T cell repertoires in COVID-19. Generated by immunoSEQ multiplex PCR, the TCRdb table keeps only in-frame clones and is missing some. The sample lists 50,000 to 75,000 clones; around 73% were seen once. Material: peripheral blood. Receptors originate from a man in his sixties with COVID-19, enrolled during active disease.

The gene calls are TRBV30 and TRBJ1-5, with a weak D call TRBD1 (5 bases). The CDR3 runs to 13 residues. Germline lookup yields CDR1 GTSNPN and CDR2 SVGIG (reference sequence). The germline V and J ends were trimmed by 2 bases and 3 bases, with 8 bases remaining between them. The CDR3 loop is CAWSQGNNQPQHF. The CDR3, as DNA: TGTGCCTGGAGTCAGGGTAACAATCAGCCCCAGCATTTT.

CDR3 in amino acids: CATRQGASYEQYF. The CDR3 nucleotides read TGCGCCACCAGGCAGGGGGCTTCCTACGAGCAGTACTTC. The rearrangement uses TRBV10-2 and TRBJ2-7; 8 bases fit TRBD1. Germline assignment: CDR1 WSHSY and CDR2 SAAADI. V lost 10 bases to trimming and J lost 1 base; unmatched junction nucleotides: 6. The CDR3 has 13 residues.

The chain combines TRBV11-1 with TRBJ2-1; 13 nucleotides align to TRBD2. Trimming removed 5 bases from V and 7 bases from J; junction bases left unmatched: 5. This CDR3 has 15 amino acids. Germline values: CDR1 SGHAT, CDR2 FQDESV (reference sequence). CDR3: CASSPGLAGSNEQFF. The CDR3 nucleotides read TGTGCCAGCAGCCCGGGACTAGCGGGATCTAATGAGCAGTTCTTC. The full variable domain, in which reference TRBV11-1 and TRBJ2-1 provide the parts outside the CDR3, is EAEVAQSPRYKITEKSQAVAFWCDPISGHATLYWYRQILGQGPELLVQFQDESVVDDSQLPKDRFSAERLKGVDSTLKIQPAELGDSAMYLCASSPGLAGSNEQFFGPGTRLTVL.

The chain is built from TRBV5-4 and TRBJ2-7; 7 bases are a match to TRBD1. Germline values: CDR1 SGHNT, CDR2 YYREEE (reference sequence). The V and J ends lost 3 bases and 3 bases, in that order; junction bases with no gene match: 3. The CDR3 extends over 13 amino acids. The CDR3 is CASSYRTGYEQYF. CDR3 coding DNA: TGTGCCAGCAGCTACCGGACAGGCTACGAGCAGTACTTC.

CDR3 amino acids: CASSPYIDSNTGELFF. The CDR3 DNA reads as TGTGCCAGCTCACCCTACATTGACAGCAACACCGGGGAGCTGTTTTTT. The chain links TRBV18 to TRBJ2-2; TRBD1 is a possible D gene (5 bases). Germline V gene data show CDR1 as KGHSH and CDR2 as LQKENI. CDR3 size: 16 residues. V lost 3 bases and J lost 2, with 13 bases in between.

The chain is built from TRBV9 and TRBJ1-1; D unresolved. V was shortened by 0 bases and J by 0 bases, with 6 bases between the two germline ends. From germline, CDR1 is SGDLS and CDR2 YYNGEE. The CDR3 is made up of 14 amino acids. The CDR3 DNA is TGTGCCAGCAGCGTAGCCCCTCTGAACACTGAAGCTTTCTTT. This gives the protein CASSVAPLNTEAFF.

The V gene is TRBV12-3 or TRBV12-4, the J gene TRBJ2-7, with D tentatively TRBD1 (5 bases). V lost 5 bases, J lost 4 bases, and 9 bases lay in between. The CDR3 loop spans 12 amino acids. In DNA, the CDR3 is TGTGCCAGCAGTAGGGGTCCTTACGAGCAGTACTTC. Translation gives CASSRGPYEQYF.

The chain recombines TRBV4-1 with TRBJ2-1, with TRBD2 matching over 9 bases. Germline V gives CDR1 MGHRA, CDR2 YSYEKL. V trimming: 0 bases; J trimming: 6 bases; junction bases outside the gene matches: 9. The CDR3 is 17 amino acids. CDR3: CASSQEGVAGAFNEQFF. The CDR3 bases are TGCGCCAGCAGCCAAGAGGGGGTAGCGGGAGCTTTCAATGAGCAGTTCTTC.

This rearrangement joins TRBV29-1 to TRBJ1-1; tentative D call: TRBD1 (5 bases). The V end was cut by 3 bases, the J end by 1 base, with 9 bases between. The CDR3 extends over 13 amino acids. The germline CDR1 and CDR2 sequences are SQVTM and ANQGSEA. CDR3 coding DNA: TGCAGCGTTGACCAGGGTAGGAACACTGAAGCTTTCTTT. Its translation is CSVDQGRNTEAFF.

CDR3 bases: TGTGCCAGCAGCCCAGGCGGGAGGTCCAAAAACATTCAGTACTTC. It specifies CASSPGGRSKNIQYF. V gene TRBV27 combines with J gene TRBJ2-4; TRBD2 matches 8 bases. V lost 6 bases, J lost 2 bases, and 6 bases stayed unmatched. The germline CDR1 and CDR2 sequences are MNHEY and SMNVEV (reference sequence). The CDR3 is 15 residues long.

V gene TRBV7-2 combines with J gene TRBJ2-7; no clear D. Germline CDR1 SGHTA, CDR2 FQGNSA. The CDR3 spans 14 residues. The V and J ends lost 1 base and 0 bases respectively, with 7 bases between them. The CDR3 bases are TGTGCCAGCAGCTTAGGAGTAAGCTCCTACGAGCAGTACTTC. It codes for CASSLGVSSYEQYF.

The rearrangement joins TRBV7-9 to TRBJ1-1, with TRBD1 as a possible D gene (5 bases). The CDR3 spans 13 residues. V lost 6 bases and J 1 base, leaving 9 bases between the germline ends. Looked up from germline, CDR1 is SEHNR and CDR2 is FQNEAQ (reference sequence). CDR3: CASRSGGNTEAFF. CDR3 nucleotides: TGTGCCAGCAGGTCGGGGGGGAACACTGAAGCTTTCTTT.

This clone was observed a handful of times. The chain joins TRBV7-3 to TRBJ1-1, with 7 bases identical to TRBD1. The germline CDR1 and CDR2 sequences are SGHTA and FQGTGA. V lost 5 bases, J lost 4 bases, and 4 bases stayed unmatched. The length of the CDR3 is 13 residues. CDR3 in amino acids: CASSRTGSTEAFF. DNA for the CDR3: TGTGCCAGCAGCCGGACAGGCAGCACTGAAGCTTTCTTT.

This chain joins TRBV29-1 and TRBJ2-7; 9 nucleotides match TRBD1. J was trimmed by 6 bases and V by 3 bases; bases with no gene match: 6. Per germline, CDR1 SQVTM and CDR2 ANQGSEA. The CDR3 sequence is 13 residues long. The CDR3 DNA reads as TGCAGCGTTGACGAGGACAGGGGTAGCGAGCAGTACTTC. Its translation: CSVDEDRGSEQYF.

V and J are TRBV4-1 and TRBJ2-4; 8 bases are a match to TRBD1. The CDR3 runs 14 residues. The J segment lost 9 bases and the V segment lost 2 bases, leaving 6 bases of the junction unmatched. Germline assignment: CDR1 MGHRA and CDR2 YSYEKL. The CDR3 sequence: CASSQIGTGSIQYF. DNA of the CDR3: TGCGCCAGCAGCCAAATCGGGACAGGATCCATTCAGTACTTC.